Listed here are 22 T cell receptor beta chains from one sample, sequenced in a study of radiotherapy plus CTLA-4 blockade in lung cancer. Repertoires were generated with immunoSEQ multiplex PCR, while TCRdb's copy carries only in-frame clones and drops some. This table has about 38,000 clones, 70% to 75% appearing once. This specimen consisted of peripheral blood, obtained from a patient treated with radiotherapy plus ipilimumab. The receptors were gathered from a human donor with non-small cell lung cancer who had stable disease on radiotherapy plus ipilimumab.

The CDR3 bases are TGTGCCAGCAGCTCGGGGTGGGGCGGAGAGCAGTTCTTC. Amino acid sequence: CASSSGWGGEQFF. This rearrangement joins TRBV7-9 to TRBJ2-1; D is perhaps TRBD1 or TRBD2 (5 bases each). Between the trimmed V and J ends, which lost 4 bases and 10 bases, there was a span of 14 bases. CDR1 SEHNR and CDR2 FQNEAQ come from the germline V gene (reference sequence). CDR3 length: 13 residues.

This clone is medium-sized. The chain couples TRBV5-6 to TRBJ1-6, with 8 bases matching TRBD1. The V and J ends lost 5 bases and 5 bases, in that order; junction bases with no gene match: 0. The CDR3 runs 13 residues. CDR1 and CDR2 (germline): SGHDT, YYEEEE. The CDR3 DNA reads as TGTGCCAGCAGACAGGGGGATAATTCACCCCTCCACTTT. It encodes CASRQGDNSPLHF.

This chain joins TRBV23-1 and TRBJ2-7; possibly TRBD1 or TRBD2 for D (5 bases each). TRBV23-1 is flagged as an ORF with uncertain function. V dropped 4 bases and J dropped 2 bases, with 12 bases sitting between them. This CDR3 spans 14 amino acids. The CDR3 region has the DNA TGCGCCAGCAGTCCTCGGGGACGGACCTACGAGCAGTACGTC. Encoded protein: CASSPRGRTYEQYV.

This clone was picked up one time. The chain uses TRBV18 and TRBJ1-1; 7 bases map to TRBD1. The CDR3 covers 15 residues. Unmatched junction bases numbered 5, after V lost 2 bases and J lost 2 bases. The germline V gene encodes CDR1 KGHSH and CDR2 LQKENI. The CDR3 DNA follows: TGTGCCAGCTCACCAGTCTCAGGGGGTAACACTGAAGCTTTCTTT. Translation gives CASSPVSGGNTEAFF.

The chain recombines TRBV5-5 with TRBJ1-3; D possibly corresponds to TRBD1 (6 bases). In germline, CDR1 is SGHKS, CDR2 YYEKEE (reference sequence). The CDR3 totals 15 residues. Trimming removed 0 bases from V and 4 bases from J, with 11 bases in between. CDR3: CASSLAVDSGNTIYF. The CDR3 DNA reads TGTGCCAGCAGCTTGGCCGTGGACAGCGGAAACACCATATATTTT.

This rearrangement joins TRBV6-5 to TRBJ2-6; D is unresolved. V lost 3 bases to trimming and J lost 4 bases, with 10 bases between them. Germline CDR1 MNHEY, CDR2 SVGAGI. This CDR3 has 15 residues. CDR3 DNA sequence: TGTGCCAGCAGTTATAGGGCGTCGGGGGCCAACGTCCTGACTTTC. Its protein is CASSYRASGANVLTF.

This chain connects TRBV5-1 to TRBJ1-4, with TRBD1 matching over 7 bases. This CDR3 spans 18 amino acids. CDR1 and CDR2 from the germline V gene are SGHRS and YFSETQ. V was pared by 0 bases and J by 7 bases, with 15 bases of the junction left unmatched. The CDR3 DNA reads TGCGCCAGCAGCTTGGCCGGGGCAGGACAGGAAAGGGGTGAAAAACTGTTTTTT. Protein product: CASSLAGAGQERGEKLFF.

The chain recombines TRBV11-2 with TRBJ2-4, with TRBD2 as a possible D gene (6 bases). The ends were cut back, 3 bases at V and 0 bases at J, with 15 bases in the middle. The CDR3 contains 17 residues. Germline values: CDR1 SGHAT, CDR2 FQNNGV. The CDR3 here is CASSFSGLLIAKNIQYF. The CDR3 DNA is TGTGCCAGCAGCTTTAGTGGACTACTTATAGCCAAAAACATTCAGTACTTC.

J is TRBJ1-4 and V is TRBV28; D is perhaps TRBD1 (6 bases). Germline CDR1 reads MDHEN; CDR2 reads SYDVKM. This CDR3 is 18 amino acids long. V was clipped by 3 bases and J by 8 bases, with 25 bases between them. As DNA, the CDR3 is TGTGCCAGCAGTTTTGGTCAGGGGTGGGGCACAGGGCGAGAAAAACTGTTTTTT. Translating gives CASSFGQGWGTGREKLFF.

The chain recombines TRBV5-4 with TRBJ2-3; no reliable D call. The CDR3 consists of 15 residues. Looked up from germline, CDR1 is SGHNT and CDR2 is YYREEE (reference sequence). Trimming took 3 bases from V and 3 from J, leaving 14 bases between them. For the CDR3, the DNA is TGTGCCAGCAGCTCTTCCACAACTACTACAGATACGCAGTATTTT. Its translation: CASSSSTTTTDTQYF.

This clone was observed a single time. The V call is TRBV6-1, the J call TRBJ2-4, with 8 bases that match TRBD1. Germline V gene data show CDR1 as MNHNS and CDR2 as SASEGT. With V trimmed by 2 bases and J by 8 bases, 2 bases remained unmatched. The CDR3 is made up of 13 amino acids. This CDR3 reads CASSEHRGDIQYF. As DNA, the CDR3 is TGTGCCAGCAGTGAACACAGGGGGGACATTCAGTACTTC.

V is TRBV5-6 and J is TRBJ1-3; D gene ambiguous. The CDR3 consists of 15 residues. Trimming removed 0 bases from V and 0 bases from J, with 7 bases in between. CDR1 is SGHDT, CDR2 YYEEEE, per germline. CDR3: CASSLVHRSGNTIYF. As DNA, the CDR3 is TGTGCCAGCAGCTTGGTGCATCGCTCTGGAAACACCATATATTTT. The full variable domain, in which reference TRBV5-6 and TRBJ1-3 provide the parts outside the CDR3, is DAGVTQSPTHLIKTRGQQVTLRCSPKSGHDTVSWYQQALGQGPQFIFQYYEEEERQRGNFPDRFSGHQFPNYSSELNVNALLLGDSALYLCASSLVHRSGNTIYFGEGSWLTVV.

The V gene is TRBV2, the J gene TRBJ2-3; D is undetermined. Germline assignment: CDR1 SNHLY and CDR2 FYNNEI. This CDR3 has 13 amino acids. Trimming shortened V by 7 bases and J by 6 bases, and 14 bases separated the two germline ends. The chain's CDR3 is CASKEVDSDTQYF. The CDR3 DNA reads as TGTGCCAGCAAAGAGGTCGATTCCGATACGCAGTATTTT.

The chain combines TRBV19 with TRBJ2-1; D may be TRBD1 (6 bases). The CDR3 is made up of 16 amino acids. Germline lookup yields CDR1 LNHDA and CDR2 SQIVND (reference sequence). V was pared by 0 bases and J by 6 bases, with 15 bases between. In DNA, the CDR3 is TGTGCCAGTAGTATAGATCTTGGGGGCAGTGGCAATGAGCAGTTCTTC. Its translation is CASSIDLGGSGNEQFF.

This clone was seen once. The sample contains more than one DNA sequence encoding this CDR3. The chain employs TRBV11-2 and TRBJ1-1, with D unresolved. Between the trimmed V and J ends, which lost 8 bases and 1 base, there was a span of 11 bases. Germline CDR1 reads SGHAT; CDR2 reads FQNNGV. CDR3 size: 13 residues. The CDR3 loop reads CASGGQGNTEAFF. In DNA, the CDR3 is TGTGCCAGCGGAGGGCAAGGGAACACTGAAGCTTTCTTT.

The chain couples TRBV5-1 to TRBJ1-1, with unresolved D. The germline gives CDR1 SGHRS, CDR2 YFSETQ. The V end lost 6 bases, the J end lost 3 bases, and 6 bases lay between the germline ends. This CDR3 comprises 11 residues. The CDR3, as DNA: TGCGCCAGCATTGGGGACACTGAAGCTTTCTTT. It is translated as CASIGDTEAFF.

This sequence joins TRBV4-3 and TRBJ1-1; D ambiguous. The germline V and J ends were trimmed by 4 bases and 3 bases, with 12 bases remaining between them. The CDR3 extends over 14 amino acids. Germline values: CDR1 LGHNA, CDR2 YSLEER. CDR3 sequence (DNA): TGCGCCAGCAGCCGCTATACCCTCGACACTGAAGCTTTCTTT. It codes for CASSRYTLDTEAFF.

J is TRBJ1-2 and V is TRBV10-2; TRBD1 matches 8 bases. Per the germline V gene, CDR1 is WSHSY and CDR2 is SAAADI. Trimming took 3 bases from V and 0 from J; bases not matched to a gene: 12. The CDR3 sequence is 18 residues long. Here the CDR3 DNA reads TGCGCCAGCAGTGATGGGGGCTTTCCGACAGGGGCTAACTATGGCTACACCTTC. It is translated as CASSDGGFPTGANYGYTF.

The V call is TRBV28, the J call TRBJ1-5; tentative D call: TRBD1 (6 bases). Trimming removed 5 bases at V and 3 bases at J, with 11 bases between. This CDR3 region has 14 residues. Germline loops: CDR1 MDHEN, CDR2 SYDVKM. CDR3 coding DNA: TGTGCCAGCAGTCCTGGACAGCACAATCAGCCCCAGCATTTT. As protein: CASSPGQHNQPQHF.

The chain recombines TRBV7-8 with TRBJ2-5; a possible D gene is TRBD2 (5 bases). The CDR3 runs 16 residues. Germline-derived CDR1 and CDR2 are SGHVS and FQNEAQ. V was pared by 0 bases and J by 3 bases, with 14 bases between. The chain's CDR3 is CASSLATLRGKETQYF. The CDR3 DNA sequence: TGTGCCAGCAGCTTAGCAACATTGCGAGGGAAAGAGACCCAGTACTTC.

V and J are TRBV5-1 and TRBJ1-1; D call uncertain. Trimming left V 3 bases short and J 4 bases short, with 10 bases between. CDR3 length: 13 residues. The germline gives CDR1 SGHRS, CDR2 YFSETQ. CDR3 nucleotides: TGCGCCAGCAGCTCGGCCCTTATCACTGAAGCTTTCTTT. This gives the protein CASSSALITEAFF.

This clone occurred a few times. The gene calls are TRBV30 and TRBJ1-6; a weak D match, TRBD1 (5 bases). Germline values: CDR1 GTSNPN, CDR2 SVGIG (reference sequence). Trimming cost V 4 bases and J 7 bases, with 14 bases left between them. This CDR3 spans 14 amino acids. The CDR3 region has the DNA TGTGCCTGGAACGATCGGGGGAAGAATTCACCCCTCCACTTT. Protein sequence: CAWNDRGKNSPLHF. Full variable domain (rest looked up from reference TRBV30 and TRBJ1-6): SQTIHQWPATLVQPVGSPLSLECTVEGTSNPNLYWYRQAAGRGLQLLFYSVGIGQISSEVPQNLSASRPQDRQFILSSKKLLLSDSGFYLCAWNDRGKNSPLHFGNGTRLTVT.